Listed here is a single T cell receptor (beta chain). This sample is part of a study of shared clonotypes between healthy human individuals. Sorted-subset replicate PCRs used around 200 ng of genomic DNA. This amount corresponded to 30,000 to 35,000 T cell genomes. TCRdb's copy holds only in-frame clones and misses some; the assay was immunoSEQ multiplex PCR. The table has about 1,900,000 clones, roughly 94% seen once; the top ten hold 1.2%. Per germline, CDR1 MGHRA and CDR2 YSYEKL. V was clipped by 0 bases and J by 2 bases, with 15 bases between them. CDR3 length: 17 amino acids. Naive CD8 cells comprised CD45RO-negative, CCR7-positively selected cells, excluding terminally differentiated effector memory CD45RA+ cells.

The TCR was taken from a man aged 18 to 35 in good health. Material: naive CD8+ T cells sorted from blood. V is TRBV4-1 and J is TRBJ2-3; D might be TRBD2 (6 bases). The DNA of the CDR3 is TGCGCCAGCAGCCAAGATGAGGAGGGGCCTTACACAGATACGCAGTATTTT. Its translation is CASSQDEEGPYTDTQYF.